This T cell receptor (beta chain) was documented in a study of blood T cell repertoires in COVID-19. The wider study: The samples span acute and convalescent COVID-19 from the United States, Italy and Spain. PBMCs, B-cell-depleted T cells, or T cells provided the cDNA or gDNA that made up the material.

This CDR3 comprises 14 residues. V lost 3 bases and J lost 4, with 12 bases in between. The germline V gene has CDR1 LNHDA and CDR2 SQIVND (reference sequence). Original handling: Using reference gene primer amplification, nucleated cell counts were estimated. The protocol was immunoSEQ multiplex PCR, while the TCRdb copy is restricted to in-frame clones and leaves out a portion. V and J calls and clone size are given by that table; D and trimming were obtained from the DNA. The sample holds 140,000 to 150,000 clones; 80% are singletons and the top ten take 5%. Sequences were obtained from peripheral blood. The receptor was isolated from a woman in her fifties or sixties with acute or convalescent COVID-19. The chain couples TRBV19 to TRBJ1-1; D is undetermined. CDR3 sequence reads: CASSIKLSGTEAFF. In nucleotides, the CDR3 is TGTGCCAGTAGTATTAAATTGTCCGGCACTGAAGCTTTCTTT.